The clone carrying this T cell receptor (beta chain) was seen a handful of times. What it recognizes is unknown. This entry belongs to a study of breast tumors, draining lymph nodes, adjacent tissues. General observations from the study: Tumors had less TCR diversity than lymph nodes, more than nontumor tissue.

The lymph nodes were axillary draining lymph nodes from breast cancer patients. Germline V gene lookup returns CDR1 MNHEY and CDR2 SVGEGT. The CDR3 runs to 15 residues. J gave up 7 bases and V 6 bases, and 8 bases lay outside the gene matches. Each CDR3 protein gets one entry after TCRdb re-called the multiplex PCR reads with MiXCR. The sample shows approximately 300,000 distinct CDR3 sequences, roughly 31% of them seen only once. Sequencing used axillary lymph node tissue. The chain combines TRBV6-2 or TRBV6-3 with TRBJ2-1; 11 positions agree with TRBD2. This TCR derives from a female donor with breast cancer. Some clones in this sample may be carry-over from other donors' samples. In DNA form, the CDR3 reads TGTGCCAGCAGGCCGGGACTAGCGGAGAGTAATGAGCAGTTCTTC. It encodes CASRPGLAESNEQFF.